These 27 T cell receptor beta chains share one sample of origin, sequenced in a study of T-cell reconstitution after alpha-beta-depleted transplantation in children. Unique molecular identifiers were built into the TCRbeta library. MiXCR, applied by TCRdb to the PCR reads, yields one record per CDR3 protein. In the table there are 700,000 or so distinct CDR3 sequences, about an eighth of which are singletons. Sequences were derived from PBMCs, sampled before TCRalphabeta/CD19-depleted stem cell transplant. All receptors derive from a girl aged 2-15 years with congenital amegakaryocytic thrombocytopenia, due to receive a stem cell transplant.

This clonotype showed up many times. The CDR3 DNA reads as TGCAGCGTTGCCCCCCTCGTAGGGGCCGTGAACACTGAAGCTTTCTTT. It codes for CSVAPLVGAVNTEAFF. This chain links TRBV29-1 with TRBJ1-1; possible D gene TRBD1, 5 bases. Germline CDR1 SQVTM, CDR2 ANQGSEA. V was cut by 4 bases and J by 0 bases, with 18 bases left in between. The CDR3 totals 16 residues.

This clonotype has only a few counts. V gene TRBV5-1 combines with J gene TRBJ2-1; D is undetermined. CDR1 is SGHRS and CDR2 is YFSETQ in the germline V gene. V gave up 3 bases and J gave up 4 bases, with 20 bases separating them. CDR3 length: 17 residues. CDR3 sequence reads: CASSSINAAMGYNEQFF. The CDR3 DNA sequence: TGCGCCAGCAGCTCAATCAATGCGGCCATGGGGTACAATGAGCAGTTCTTC.

The chain has TRBV4-2 and TRBJ2-1; a possible D gene is TRBD1 (5 bases). Germline V gene sequence: CDR1 LGHNA, CDR2 YNFKEQ. The CDR3 is made up of 16 amino acids. V shed 0 bases and J shed 6 bases, with 15 bases lying between them. CDR3 sequence (DNA): TGTGCCAGCAGCCAAGATCCAGGGTCTTCAGGCAATGAGCAGTTCTTC. Protein sequence: CASSQDPGSSGNEQFF.

This clonotype appeared a few times. The V and J genes are TRBV7-9 and TRBJ1-4; no firm D call. V shed 5 bases and J shed 8 bases, with 15 bases lying between them. The CDR3 is 14 residues long. In germline, CDR1 is SEHNR, CDR2 FQNEAQ (reference sequence). CDR3 DNA sequence: TGTGCCAGCAGCCCCACTTCACTTAGGGAAAAACTGTTTTTT. Protein product: CASSPTSLREKLFF.

This clonotype was seen more than once but under ten times. V and J are TRBV28 and TRBJ1-6, with D uncertain. The CDR3 extends over 16 amino acids. V was pared by 9 bases and J by 0 bases, with 15 bases between. Germline-derived CDR1 and CDR2 are MDHEN and SYDVKM. CDR3 sequence reads: CASTRSPSSYNSPLHF. Written as DNA, the CDR3 is TGTGCCAGTACACGTAGCCCGAGCTCCTATAATTCACCCCTCCACTTT.

This clonotype has a count of ten or more. This chain links TRBV15 with TRBJ2-2, with 9 bases that match TRBD2. Germline lookup yields CDR1 LNHNV and CDR2 YYDKDF (reference sequence). V shed 3 bases and J 3 bases; nucleotides not matched to a gene: 5. There are 16 residues in the CDR3. The CDR3 loop reads CATSSSGRSDTGELFF. CDR3 sequence (DNA): TGTGCCACCAGCAGTAGCGGGAGATCGGACACCGGGGAGCTGTTTTTT.

This clonotype was recorded at least ten times. The chain carries TRBV10-3 and TRBJ1-4; D is uncertain. The CDR3 has 14 residues. Germline values: CDR1 ENHRY, CDR2 SYGVKD. V dropped 4 bases and J dropped 8 bases, with 14 bases sitting between them. The CDR3 coding sequence is TGTGCCATCAGTGGGGAGGGCTTTCCCGAAAAACTGTTTTTT. This codes for CAISGEGFPEKLFF.

This clonotype was observed at least ten times. V usage is TRBV6-1 and J usage is TRBJ1-2; D is undetermined. CDR1 and CDR2 from the germline V gene are MNHNS and SASEGT. The CDR3 totals 16 residues. Trimming shortened V by 6 bases and J by 6 bases, and 23 bases separated the two germline ends. CDR3 sequence reads: CASRDTTDIPGHGYTF. The CDR3 coding sequence is TGTGCCAGCAGAGATACGACCGACATTCCTGGGCATGGCTACACCTTC.

The chain couples TRBV20-1 to TRBJ2-1; 9 bases line up with TRBD2. V gave up 5 bases and J gave up 1 base; unmatched junction bases: 9. Germline CDR1 and CDR2: DFQATT and SNEGSKA (reference sequence). The CDR3 runs to 16 residues. The CDR3 protein is CSAPTGLAGSYNEQFF. The CDR3, as DNA: TGCAGTGCTCCTACTGGGCTAGCGGGATCCTACAATGAGCAGTTCTTC.

The rearrangement joins TRBV20-1 to TRBJ2-7, with 10 bases aligning to TRBD2. The CDR3 totals 16 residues. Germline-derived CDR1 and CDR2 are DFQATT and SNEGSKA (reference sequence). The V segment lost 6 bases and the J segment 6 bases; nucleotides outside the gene matches: 17. The CDR3 region is CSARRGASGSSLEQYF. CDR3 DNA sequence: TGCAGTGCACGGAGGGGAGCTAGCGGGAGCTCCCTCGAGCAGTACTTC.

Concerning this clonotype itself: A much bigger clone sits one base away, suggesting this may be a read error. No conserved phenylalanine or tryptophan is present at the end of the CDR3, so a read error is the likely explanation. The chain carries TRBV20-1 and TRBJ1-2; possibly TRBD1 for D (6 bases). Trimming removed 2 bases from V and 8 bases from J, with 12 bases in between. This CDR3 spans 12 amino acids. The germline V gene has CDR1 DFQATT and CDR2 SNEGSKA (reference sequence). CDR3 amino acids: CSARRGEGGYTS. CDR3 nucleotide sequence: TGCAGTGCTAGAAGGGGGGAAGGGGGCTACACCTCC.

Ten or more counts support this clonotype. V and J are TRBV20-1 and TRBJ2-3; the D is unclear. The germline V and J ends were trimmed by 0 bases and 7 bases, with 5 bases remaining between them. CDR3 size: 11 residues. Per the germline V gene, CDR1 is DFQATT and CDR2 is SNEGSKA (reference sequence). CDR3 bases: TGCAGTGCTAGAGATCTGAATACGCAGTATTTT. Translating it yields CSARDLNTQYF.

This clonotype has only a few counts. The chain links TRBV6-5 to TRBJ1-1; D is uncertain. Trimming stripped 0 bases from V and 0 bases from J, with 8 bases between. Germline assignment: CDR1 MNHEY and CDR2 SVGAGI. The CDR3 has 15 amino acids. This chain's CDR3 is CASSYSMGLNTEAFF. The CDR3 DNA reads as TGTGCCAGCAGTTACTCCATGGGTCTGAACACTGAAGCTTTCTTT.

The chain couples TRBV2 to TRBJ2-7; 10 bases fit TRBD2. Looked up from germline, CDR1 is SNHLY and CDR2 is FYNNEI. V was pared by 4 bases and J by 5 bases, with 8 bases of the junction left unmatched. The CDR3 loop spans 15 amino acids. Here the CDR3 reads CASSGGLARGNEQYF. CDR3 coding DNA: TGTGCCAGCAGTGGGGGACTAGCGCGAGGTAACGAGCAGTACTTC.

The chain carries TRBV20-1 and TRBJ2-1; D possibly uses TRBD1 or TRBD2 (6 bases each). Deletions cut 1 base from V and 1 base from J, with 11 bases between. CDR1 DFQATT and CDR2 SNEGSKA come from the germline V gene (reference sequence). The CDR3 runs 15 residues. The CDR3 is CSARVAGQSYNEQFF. Written as DNA, the CDR3 is TGCAGTGCTAGAGTGGCGGGACAATCCTACAATGAGCAGTTCTTC.

This clonotype was counted many times. The chain carries TRBV7-9 and TRBJ1-1, with D unclear. The CDR3 is 13 amino acids. Germline CDR1 reads SEHNR; CDR2 reads FQNEAQ (reference sequence). Trimming shortened V by 5 bases and J by 4 bases, and 11 bases separated the two germline ends. CDR3 protein: CASSLGWITEAFF. CDR3 DNA sequence: TGTGCCAGCAGCCTCGGGTGGATCACTGAAGCTTTCTTT.

There are many counts of this clonotype. The V gene is TRBV5-1, the J gene TRBJ2-7; 7 bases match TRBD1. The ends lost 3 bases at V and 3 bases at J; junction bases unmatched: 6. CDR1 and CDR2 from the germline V gene are SGHRS and YFSETQ. This CDR3 spans 14 amino acids. The CDR3: CASSSTGTDYEQYF. CDR3 bases: TGCGCCAGCAGCTCTACCGGGACAGACTACGAGCAGTACTTC.

This clonotype has at least ten counts. The rearrangement uses TRBV5-1 and TRBJ2-2; D may be TRBD1 or TRBD2 (5 bases each). V was pared by 4 bases and J by 1 base, with 14 bases between. Per germline, CDR1 SGHRS and CDR2 YFSETQ. The CDR3 is made up of 16 amino acids. The CDR3 coding sequence is TGCGCCAGCAGCCCAACCGGGACGTTGAACACCGGGGAGCTGTTTTTT. It specifies CASSPTGTLNTGELFF.

In its sample, this clonotype was seen many times. The rearrangement uses TRBV20-1 and TRBJ2-3; 9 bases align to TRBD1. CDR1 is DFQATT, CDR2 SNEGSKA, per germline (reference sequence). After removal of 2 bases from V and 5 bases from J, the junction contained 8 bases not matched to a gene. The CDR3 runs to 15 residues. The CDR3 reads CSARSLQGAQDTQYF. The CDR3 nucleotides are TGCAGTGCTAGATCTTTACAGGGGGCGCAAGATACGCAGTATTTT.

The chain couples TRBV18 to TRBJ2-1, with D perhaps TRBD2 (6 bases). V shed 1 base and J shed 2 bases, with 12 bases lying between them. Germline-derived CDR1 and CDR2 are KGHSH and LQKENI. The CDR3 sequence is 16 residues long. The CDR3 loop reads CASSPRAGRAYNEQFF. The CDR3 DNA follows: TGTGCCAGCTCACCACGGGCCGGGAGAGCCTACAATGAGCAGTTCTTC.

This clonotype was found a few times. The chain couples TRBV20-1 to TRBJ2-7; D might be TRBD1 (6 bases). Germline CDR1 reads DFQATT; CDR2 reads SNEGSKA (reference sequence). V was shortened by 3 bases and J by 0 bases, with 15 bases between the two germline ends. This CDR3 is 15 amino acids long. CDR3: CSARDSRISSYEQYF. The CDR3 nucleotides are TGCAGTGCTAGGGACAGTCGGATAAGCTCCTACGAGCAGTACTTC.

This clonotype appeared many times. The chain joins TRBV5-1 to TRBJ2-4, with 8 bases fitting TRBD1. The CDR3 is 16 residues long. Losses at the gene ends were 0 bases for V and 0 bases for J; bases not matched to a gene: 2. Per germline, CDR1 SGHRS and CDR2 YFSETQ. Here the CDR3 reads CASSLDGTGAKNIQYF. CDR3 DNA sequence: TGCGCCAGCAGCTTGGATGGGACAGGAGCCAAAAACATTCAGTACTTC.

This clonotype was seen many times. The V gene is TRBV7-9, the J gene TRBJ1-1; tentatively, D is TRBD1 (5 bases). Germline V CDR1 and CDR2: SEHNR, FQNEAQ (reference sequence). The CDR3 runs 14 residues. V was trimmed by 5 bases and J by 2 bases, leaving 12 bases between them. The CDR3 reads CASSLLGTNTEAFF. For the CDR3, the DNA is TGTGCCAGCAGCCTTCTGGGGACCAACACTGAAGCTTTCTTT. The variable domain in full, with the rest retrieved from reference TRBV7-9 and TRBJ1-1, is DTGVSQNPRHKITKRGQNVTFRCDPISEHNRLYWYRQTLGQGPEFLTYFQNEAQLEKSRLLSDRFSAERPKGSFSTLEIQRTEQGDSAMYLCASSLLGTNTEAFFGQGTRLTVV.

This clonotype was detected a few times. The chain is built from TRBV28 and TRBJ2-3, with 9 bases aligning to TRBD2. The CDR3 extends over 15 amino acids. Germline lookup yields CDR1 MDHEN and CDR2 SYDVKM. The V segment lost 8 bases and the J segment 2 bases; nucleotides outside the gene matches: 8. The CDR3: CASGGGGVFTDTQYF. CDR3 sequence (DNA): TGTGCCAGCGGCGGGGGGGGCGTCTTCACAGATACGCAGTATTTT. Based on the CDR3 plus reference TRBV28 and TRBJ2-3, the full variable domain is DVKVTQSSRYLVKRTGEKVFLECVQDMDHENMFWYRQDPGLGLRLIYFSYDVKMKEKGDIPEGYSVSREKKERFSLILESASTNQTSMYLCASGGGGVFTDTQYFGPGTRLTVL.

J is TRBJ2-7 and V is TRBV5-1, with D possibly being TRBD2 (5 bases). This CDR3 spans 13 amino acids. V was trimmed by 4 bases and J by 7 bases, leaving 15 bases between them. Germline V gene data show CDR1 as SGHRS and CDR2 as YFSETQ. The DNA of the CDR3 is TGCGCCAGCAGCGTAAGGGAGATGGGGGAGCAGTACTTC. Translated, it gives CASSVREMGEQYF.

This clonotype has a count of ten or more. The chain couples TRBV5-1 to TRBJ2-1; D is uncertain. V lost 0 bases, J lost 4 bases, and 11 bases lay in between. CDR3 length: 15 amino acids. CDR1 SGHRS and CDR2 YFSETQ come from the germline V gene. The CDR3 region has the DNA TGCGCCAGCAGCTTGGTGGCTAGACCATACAATGAGCAGTTCTTC. This translates into CASSLVARPYNEQFF.

This clonotype came up many times. This chain joins TRBV9 and TRBJ2-2, with D hard to call. Germline loops: CDR1 SGDLS, CDR2 YYNGEE. Trimming took 0 bases from V and 6 from J, leaving 15 bases between them. The CDR3 is 16 residues long. CDR3 bases: TGTGCCAGCAGCGTAGAGTCTACCCGGGCATCCGGGGAGCTGTTTTTT. As protein: CASSVESTRASGELFF.